This T cell receptor (beta chain) originates from a study of T cell responses to AZD1222 COVID-19 vaccine. The study, taken as a whole, reports: Within unmutated variant regions lay the reported targets of nearly half of spike-specific TCRs. The CD4 TCRs associated with vaccination extended across spike and predominated at 160-218 and 743-854.

This CDR3 region has 15 residues. V lost 0 bases and J lost 2, with 6 bases in between. CDR1 and CDR2 from the germline V gene are SGDLS and YYNGEE. Concerning this clone: What it binds is not known.

The table came from immunoSEQ multiplex PCR; TCRdb's copy has only in-frame clones and leaves some out. The sample holds 100,000 or so clones; 87% are singletons and the top ten take 2.5% to 3%. The receptor comes from an adult in good health. The V gene is TRBV9, the J gene TRBJ1-6; a possible D gene is TRBD1 (5 bases). The material was peripheral blood, obtained on day 0 of AZD1222 vaccination. This CDR3 is CASSVGGAYNSPLHF. As DNA, the CDR3 is TGTGCCAGCAGCGTAGGGGGGGCCTATAATTCACCCCTCCACTTT.